Here is one T cell receptor beta chain with its context. Its target is unknown. These data come from a study of response to subunit inactivated influenza vaccine. General study points: That few new T cells are recruited by each seasonal influenza vaccination was the authors' suggestion.

TCRdb called the RT-PCR reads again in MiXCR, with one record for every CDR3 protein. This sample carries under 950,000 distinct CDR3 sequences, around 20% of them seen once, and the ten largest clones take 10%. The source is a man aged 45-65 years who received an inactivated influenza vaccine. Sequencing was performed on PBMCs from blood, taken roughly 5 days after vaccination.

The CDR3 is CASSTGTGLRYGYTF. Written as DNA, the CDR3 is TGTGCCAGCAGTACCGGGACGGGCCTGAGGTATGGCTACACCTTC. The rearrangement joins TRBV12-3 or TRBV12-4 to TRBJ1-2; possible D gene TRBD1, 5 bases. This CDR3 has 15 amino acids. The germline V and J ends were trimmed by 5 bases and 5 bases, with 18 bases remaining between them.